One TCR beta chain is described in this entry. Antigen specificity is unknown. Nominally healthy donors provided the samples, though records likely missed some immune exposures. Germline-derived CDR1 and CDR2 are LGHNT and FRNRAP. V shed 3 bases and J 5 bases; nucleotides not matched to a gene: 7. The CDR3 extends over 15 amino acids. The sample originates from a study of cytomegalovirus exposure and HLA in healthy donors. Study-wide findings and caveats: Reportedly, a later analysis found an Asian-associated ancestry cluster had fewer N-insertions than the approximately 600-donor mean. As a later analysis showed, several of the most significant clusters appeared to be linked to common viral pathogens.

It was with 60 Vbeta and 13 Jbeta primers that the PCR ran. Using immunoSEQ multiplex PCR, the repertoire was profiled, and TCRdb retains in-frame clones only, with some absent. This sample yields about 140,000 clones, of which about 80% are seen a single time; about 1.4% belongs to the top ten. The J gene is TRBJ2-3, the V gene TRBV12-5, with TRBD2 identical over 8 bases. The sample consisted of PBMCs. This TCR came from a man aged 25-45 years in good health and CMV-seropositive. CDR3 in DNA: TGTGCTAGTGGTTTAGTTTCGGGACTAGGAGATACGCAGTATTTT. This gives the protein CASGLVSGLGDTQYF. The whole variable domain, filled in from reference TRBV12-5 and TRBJ2-3, reads DARVTQTPRHKVTEMGQEVTMRCQPILGHNTVFWYRQTMMQGLELLAYFRNRAPLDDSGMPKDRFSAEMPDATLATLKIQPSEPRDSAVYFCASGLVSGLGDTQYFGPGTRLTVL.